This passage covers 19 T cell receptor beta chains from one sample sequenced in a study of lymphopenia after photon versus proton radiotherapy. The assay was immunoSEQ multiplex PCR, and TCRdb's table has in-frame clones only and misses some. In the table there are 42,000 or so clones, around four fifths of which are singletons. The specimen comprised peripheral blood, sampled from a patient treated with proton-based radiotherapy. The receptor set was obtained from a woman in her 70s with pancreatic cancer.

The chain joins TRBV7-3 to TRBJ2-7, with 10 bases lining up with TRBD1. Germline V CDR1 and CDR2: SGHTA, FQGTGA. CDR3 length equals 17 residues. J gave up 5 bases and V 0 bases, and 10 bases lay outside the gene matches. CDR3 coding DNA: TGTGCCAGCAGCTTAACGGCGACAGGGGGCGCGAGGGACGAGCAGTACTTC. Amino acid sequence: CASSLTATGGARDEQYF.

The sample holds one count of this clone. This rearrangement joins TRBV4-3 to TRBJ2-2, with unresolved D. Trimming shortened V by 4 bases and J by 0 bases, and 9 bases separated the two germline ends. This CDR3 comprises 15 residues. Germline CDR1 reads LGHNA; CDR2 reads YSLEER. Here the CDR3 DNA reads TGCGCCAGCAGCCGTCAGTCCTCGAACACCGGGGAGCTGTTTTTT. Its protein product is CASSRQSSNTGELFF.

The chain combines TRBV28 with TRBJ2-7, with D possibly matching TRBD2 (6 bases). Germline V CDR1 and CDR2: MDHEN, SYDVKM. V was clipped by 0 bases and J by 9 bases, with 12 bases between them. The CDR3 runs 13 residues. CDR3 amino acids: CASSLWRGPRQYF. The CDR3 nucleotides read TGTGCCAGCAGTTTATGGCGGGGTCCCAGGCAGTACTTC.

J is TRBJ2-7 and V is TRBV28; no clear D. V was trimmed by 2 bases and J by 1 base, leaving 3 bases between them. This CDR3 spans 12 amino acids. CDR1 is MDHEN, CDR2 SYDVKM, per germline. The chain's CDR3 is CASSLRSYEQYF. DNA for the CDR3: TGTGCCAGCAGTTTAAGGTCCTACGAGCAGTACTTC.

A few counts support this clone. This chain connects TRBV19 to TRBJ2-7; D call uncertain. The CDR3 consists of 13 residues. In germline, CDR1 is LNHDA, CDR2 SQIVND (reference sequence). V shed 10 bases and J shed 3 bases, with 16 bases lying between them. The chain's CDR3 is CATLEPNHYEQYF. The CDR3 bases are TGTGCCACCCTAGAACCTAACCACTACGAGCAGTACTTC.

The rearrangement uses TRBV29-1 and TRBJ2-3; 9 nucleotides agree with TRBD2. CDR1 is SQVTM, CDR2 ANQGSEA, per germline. Germline trimming cut 1 base from V and 7 bases from J; bases unmatched to any gene: 12. This CDR3 comprises 16 residues. The DNA for the CDR3 is TGCAGCGTTGAAGTTTTTAGCGGGAGTGGGGGGAATACGCAGTATTTT. Protein product: CSVEVFSGSGGNTQYF.

The chain has TRBV30 and TRBJ1-4, with D possibly TRBD1 on 5 matching bases. The germline CDR1 and CDR2 sequences are GTSNPN and SVGIG (reference sequence). The CDR3 is made up of 18 amino acids. V gave up 1 base and J gave up 0 bases, with 18 bases separating them. CDR3: CAWSGGVGAISTNEKLFF. The CDR3, as DNA: TGTGCCTGGAGTGGAGGGGTAGGCGCCATATCAACTAATGAAAAACTGTTTTTT.

In this sample, this clone turned up once. The chain is built from TRBV28 and TRBJ1-3, with D unresolved. V was cut by 5 bases and J by 0 bases, with 14 bases left in between. The germline gives CDR1 MDHEN, CDR2 SYDVKM. The CDR3 runs to 16 residues. The CDR3 DNA is TGTGCCAGCAGTGGCGTTCGGTCCTCCTCTGGAAACACCATATATTTT. It specifies CASSGVRSSSGNTIYF. Complete variable domain (other parts from reference TRBV28 and TRBJ1-3): DVKVTQSSRYLVKRTGEKVFLECVQDMDHENMFWYRQDPGLGLRLIYFSYDVKMKEKGDIPEGYSVSREKKERFSLILESASTNQTSMYLCASSGVRSSSGNTIYFGEGSWLTVV.

The V gene is TRBV10-3, the J gene TRBJ1-3; no clear D gene. The germline V gene encodes CDR1 ENHRY and CDR2 SYGVKD. V was clipped by 2 bases and J by 4 bases, with 12 bases between them. The CDR3 sequence is 15 residues long. Here the CDR3 DNA reads TGTGCCATCAGTGAGAGGGTGTCCGTCGGAAACACCATATATTTT. It translates to CAISERVSVGNTIYF.

The chain carries TRBV28 and TRBJ2-7, with 8 nucleotides matching TRBD1. V shed 6 bases and J 5 bases; nucleotides not matched to a gene: 18. The germline gives CDR1 MDHEN, CDR2 SYDVKM. The CDR3 is 17 amino acids. CDR3 in DNA: TGTGCCAGCAGGACCAGACTCGGGACAGGAGTTGGCCACGAGCAGTACTTC. The encoded protein is CASRTRLGTGVGHEQYF. Based on the CDR3 plus reference TRBV28 and TRBJ2-7, the full variable domain is DVKVTQSSRYLVKRTGEKVFLECVQDMDHENMFWYRQDPGLGLRLIYFSYDVKMKEKGDIPEGYSVSREKKERFSLILESASTNQTSMYLCASRTRLGTGVGHEQYFGPGTRLTVT.

The chain links TRBV28 to TRBJ1-1, with D perhaps TRBD1 (5 bases). From germline, CDR1 is MDHEN and CDR2 SYDVKM. The CDR3 runs to 13 residues. Trimming shortened V by 4 bases and J by 0 bases, and 6 bases separated the two germline ends. DNA for the CDR3: TGTGCCAGCAGTTCGGGGCTGAACACTGAAGCTTTCTTT. Its translation is CASSSGLNTEAFF.

This clone was seen more than once but under ten times. The gene calls are TRBV11-3 and TRBJ1-2; D possibly corresponds to TRBD1 (6 bases). Trimming took 3 bases from V and 4 from J, leaving 15 bases between them. Germline loops: CDR1 SGHNT, CDR2 YENEEA. There are 15 residues in the CDR3. The CDR3 DNA is TGTGCCAGCAGCTTGGATACAGGGATTGCCTATGGCTACACCTTC. Protein sequence: CASSLDTGIAYGYTF.

V is TRBV10-2 and J is TRBJ2-2; no firm D call. The length of the CDR3 is 13 residues. V shed 7 bases and J shed 1 base, with 7 bases lying between them. CDR1 and CDR2 (germline): WSHSY, SAAADI. The CDR3 coding sequence is TGCGCCAGCACTACTTTGAACACCGGGGAGCTGTTTTTT. Amino acid sequence: CASTTLNTGELFF.

The chain recombines TRBV5-6 with TRBJ2-1; 8 positions match TRBD2. J lost 5 bases, V lost 4 bases, and 11 bases had no gene match. The CDR3 totals 16 residues. In germline, CDR1 is SGHDT, CDR2 YYEEEE. CDR3 in amino acids: CASSLVGKRENNEQFF. The CDR3 DNA reads TGTGCCAGCAGCCTTGTAGGGAAGCGGGAGAACAATGAGCAGTTCTTC.

The chain joins TRBV7-2 to TRBJ1-2; 10 nucleotides agree with TRBD1. CDR1 and CDR2 (germline): SGHTA, FQGNSA. V lost 4 bases, J lost 9 bases, and 5 bases stayed unmatched. The CDR3 is 13 residues long. CDR3 protein: CASSSRDRGRYTF. The CDR3 DNA sequence: TGTGCCAGCAGCTCACGGGACAGGGGCCGCTACACCTTC.

The chain has TRBV27 and TRBJ2-1, with D hard to call. Per the germline V gene, CDR1 is MNHEY and CDR2 is SMNVEV (reference sequence). The CDR3 consists of 16 residues. The V gene lost 8 bases and the J gene lost 2 bases, with 19 bases spanning the gap. CDR3 amino acids: CASGSGTIGAYNEQFF. CDR3 nucleotide sequence: TGTGCCAGCGGATCTGGAACCATAGGCGCCTACAATGAGCAGTTCTTC.

Points on this clone: Mismatch with germline at one junction end may stem from a read error. V and J are TRBV19 and TRBJ1-5; D possibly corresponds to TRBD1 (6 bases). This CDR3 spans 15 amino acids. Germline V gene lookup returns CDR1 LNHDA and CDR2 SQIVND (reference sequence). The CDR3 region has the DNA TGTGCCAGTACTATAGGGACAAATAGCAATCAGCCCCAGCATTTT. This encodes CASTIGTNSNQPQHF.

The gene calls are TRBV2 and TRBJ1-1, with D perhaps matching TRBD1 (5 bases). V shed 3 bases and J shed 4 bases, with 9 bases lying between them. The CDR3 loop spans 13 amino acids. Germline CDR1 and CDR2: SNHLY and FYNNEI. This CDR3 reads CASSEVGGTEAFF. CDR3 sequence (DNA): TGTGCCAGCAGTGAGGTGGGGGGCACTGAAGCTTTCTTT.

The V call is TRBV5-4, the J call TRBJ2-1; 11 bases fit TRBD2. CDR1 and CDR2 from the germline V gene are SGHNT and YYREEE (reference sequence). V was pared by 4 bases and J by 8 bases, with 8 bases of the junction left unmatched. The CDR3 extends over 15 amino acids. CDR3 sequence: CASSRTSGSGDEQFF. The CDR3 DNA reads as TGTGCCAGCAGCCGCACTAGCGGGAGTGGAGATGAGCAGTTCTTC.